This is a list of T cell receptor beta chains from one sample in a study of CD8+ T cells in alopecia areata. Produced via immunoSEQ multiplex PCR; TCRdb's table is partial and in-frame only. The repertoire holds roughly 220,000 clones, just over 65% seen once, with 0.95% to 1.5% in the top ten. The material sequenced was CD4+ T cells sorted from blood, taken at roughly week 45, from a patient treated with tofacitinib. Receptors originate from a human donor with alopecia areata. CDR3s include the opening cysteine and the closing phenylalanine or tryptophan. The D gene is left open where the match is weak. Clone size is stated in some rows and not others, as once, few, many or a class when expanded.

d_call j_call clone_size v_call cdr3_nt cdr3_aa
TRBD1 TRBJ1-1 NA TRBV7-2 TGTGCCAGCAGCCTCGACAGGGGTTACACTGAAGCTTTCTTT CASSLDRGYTEAFF
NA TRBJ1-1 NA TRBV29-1 TGCAGCGTTGATACGGCCAGTATAAACACTGAAGCTTTCTTT CSVDTASINTEAFF
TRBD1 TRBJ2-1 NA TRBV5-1 TGCGCCAGCAGCCCAGGGGGAAGGAATGAGCAGTTCTTC CASSPGGRNEQFF
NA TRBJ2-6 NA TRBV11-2 TGTGCCAGCAGCTTAATACGGGGCTCTGGGGCCAACGTCCTGACTTTC CASSLIRGSGANVLTF
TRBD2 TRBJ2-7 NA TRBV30 TGTGCCTGGAGTCCTACATCTAGCGGGGGGATCTACGAGCAGTACTTC CAWSPTSSGGIYEQYF
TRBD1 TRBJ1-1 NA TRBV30 TGTGCCTGGCGGCGGGACAGACGTACTGAAGCTTTCTTT CAWRRDRRTEAFF
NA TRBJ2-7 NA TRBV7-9 TGTGCCAGCAGCTTACGGTATGGGGACGTCGAGCAGTACTTC CASSLRYGDVEQYF
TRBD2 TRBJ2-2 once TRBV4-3 TGCGCCAGCAGCCAGGGCGGGGGTGCGGAGCTGTTTTTT CASSQGGGAELFF
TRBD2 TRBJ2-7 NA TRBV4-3 TGCGCCAGCAGCCAAGTGGGGGGGACCTACGAGCAGTACTTC CASSQVGGTYEQYF
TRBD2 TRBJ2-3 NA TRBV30 TGTGCCTGGGCTAAGCGGGGGGGATGGACAGATACGCAGTATTTT CAWAKRGGWTDTQYF
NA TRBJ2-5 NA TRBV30 TGTGCCTGGAGTATCGGCGTGCCCGTGGAAGAGACCCAGTACTTC CAWSIGVPVEETQYF
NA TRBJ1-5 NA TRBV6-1 TGTGCCAGCAGTGAGATAGAGGGGACGTATCAGCCCCAGCATTTT CASSEIEGTYQPQHF
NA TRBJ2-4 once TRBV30 TGTGCCTGGAGTGTATCGCTATTGAACATTCAGTACTTC CAWSVSLLNIQYF
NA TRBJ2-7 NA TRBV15 TGTGCCACCAGCAGAGAATGGGACGAGCAGTACTTC CATSREWDEQYF
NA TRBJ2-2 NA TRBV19 TGTGCCACCCAAAAGACGGATAGGAACACCGGGGAGCTGTTTTTT CATQKTDRNTGELFF
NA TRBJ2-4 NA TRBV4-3 TGCGCCAGCAGCCCCGGTGGCGCGATAGCCAAAAACATTCAGTACTTC CASSPGGAIAKNIQYF
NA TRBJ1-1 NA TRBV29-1 TGCAGCGTTGTAGGTTACAGAGGAGCTTTCTTT CSVVGYRGAFF
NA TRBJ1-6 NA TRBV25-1 TGTGCCAGCAGACCCACGAGGAGGGGACAAGTTCTTTCACCCCTCCACTTT CASRPTRRGQVLSPLHF
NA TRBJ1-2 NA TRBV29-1 TGCAGCTACCATGATATGGCTAACTATGGCTACACCTTC CSYHDMANYGYTF
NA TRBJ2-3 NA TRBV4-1 TGCGCCAGCAGCCAATGGCCTAGGGCAGATACGCAGTATTTT CASSQWPRADTQYF
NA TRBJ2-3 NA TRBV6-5 TGTGCCAGCAGCTGGGCGCAGGACACAGATACGCAGTATTTT CASSWAQDTDTQYF
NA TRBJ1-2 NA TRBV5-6 TGTGCCAGCATCCGACAGCGTTCTAACTATGGCTACACCTTC CASIRQRSNYGYTF
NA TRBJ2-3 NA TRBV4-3 TGCGCCAGCAGCCTGGACCATCACACAGATACGCAGTATTTT CASSLDHHTDTQYF
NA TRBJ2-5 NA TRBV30 TGTGCCTGGAATCCGACGGTCCAAGAGACCCAGTACTTC CAWNPTVQETQYF
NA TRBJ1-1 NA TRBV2 TGTGCCAGTCGCTACTACACTGAAGCTTTCTTT CASRYYTEAFF
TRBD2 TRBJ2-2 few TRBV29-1 TGCAGCGGCGGGGAGGGCCCCAGGACCGGGGAGCTGTTTTTT CSGGEGPRTGELFF
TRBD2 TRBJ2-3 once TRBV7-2 TGTGCCAGCAGCTTAGTTGGACTAGGGAGTGGCACAGATACGCAGTATTTT CASSLVGLGSGTDTQYF
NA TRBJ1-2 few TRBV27 TGTGCCAGCAGTCCCTCCGCTGAGGCTAACTATGGCTACACCTTC CASSPSAEANYGYTF
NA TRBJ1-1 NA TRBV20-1 TGCAGTGCCGGGGGAATCACTGAAGCTTTCTTT CSAGGITEAFF
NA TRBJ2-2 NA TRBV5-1 TGCGCCAGCAGCTTAGAGCGACCTAACACCGGGGAGCTGTTTTTT CASSLERPNTGELFF
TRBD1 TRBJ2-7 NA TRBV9 TGTGCCAGCAGCGTACTCGCATCAGGGACAGGGTCCTACGAGCAGTACTTC CASSVLASGTGSYEQYF
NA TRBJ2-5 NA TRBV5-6 TGTGCCAGCAGCCCCGATACTCGGGAGACCCAGTACTTC CASSPDTRETQYF
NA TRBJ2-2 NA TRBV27 TGTGCCAGCCAGGGACAGAACACCGGGGAGCTGTTTTTT CASQGQNTGELFF
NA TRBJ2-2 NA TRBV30 TGTGCCTGGAGTAAGGACGCAAACGGGGAGCTGTTTTTT CAWSKDANGELFF
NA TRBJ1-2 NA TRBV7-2 TGTGCCAGCAGCGGGACGGCAAACTATGGCTACACCTTC CASSGTANYGYTF
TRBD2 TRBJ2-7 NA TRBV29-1 TGCAGCGTTGAATCCCCGGGACTAGGGAGCTCCTACGAGCAGTACTTC CSVESPGLGSSYEQYF
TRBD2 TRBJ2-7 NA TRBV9 TGTGCCAGCAGCGTGGCTAGCGGGGGCTACGAGCAGTACTTC CASSVASGGYEQYF